Given below is one T cell receptor (beta chain) in context. This entry belongs to a study of blood T cell repertoires in COVID-19. The data were produced by immunoSEQ multiplex PCR, yet TCRdb's version contains in-frame clones alone and is incomplete. The table includes 230,000 or so clones, 88% detected once. The V segment lost 4 bases and the J segment 5 bases; nucleotides outside the gene matches: 12. CDR3 size: 16 residues. Germline CDR1 reads SGHRS; CDR2 reads YFSETQ. This chain links TRBV5-1 with TRBJ1-1; TRBD1 matches 9 bases. Sequenced: PBMCs or T cells enriched from blood (not recorded which). The sequence was obtained from a young woman who had recovered from COVID-19. DNA for the CDR3: TGCGCCAGCAGCGGGGACAGGGCGGGACGTTGGACTGAAGCTTTCTTT. It specifies CASSGDRAGRWTEAFF. The whole variable domain, remainder taken from reference TRBV5-1 and TRBJ1-1, is KAGVTQTPRYLIKTRGQQVTLSCSPISGHRSVSWYQQTPGQGLQFLFEYFSETQRNKGNFPGRFSGRQFSNSRSEMNVSTLELGDSALYLCASSGDRAGRWTEAFFGQGTRLTVV.